This TCR beta chain is from a study of regulatory T cells in long-lasting Graves disease. Trimming left V 0 bases short and J 4 bases short, with 12 bases between. CDR1 SEHNR and CDR2 FQNEAQ come from the germline V gene (reference sequence). This CDR3 region has 16 residues. iRepertoire HTBI primers and Arm-PCR of CDR3 regions built TCR beta libraries. MiXCR was run by TCRdb on the multiplex PCR reads, yielding one entry per CDR3 protein. The data contain some 350,000 distinct CDR3 sequences, around 15% of them singletons. Documented time point: newly diagnosed GD, antithyroid drugs for less than 3 months. RNA from PBMCs was the source of the TCR library. This clonotype was detected ten times or more. These data also featured in a second study, about T cells in Graves' hyperthyroidism and ophthalmopathy.

The source material was peripheral blood mononuclear cells (PBMCs), sampled at new diagnosis, from a patient treated with antithyroid drugs. The receptor's source is a young woman with Graves disease. This chain connects TRBV7-9 to TRBJ1-4, with a tentative D call TRBD1 (5 bases). The DNA of the CDR3 is TGTGCCAGCAGCTTAGCGGCCAGGGCGGGTAATGAAAAACTGTTTTTT. This codes for CASSLAARAGNEKLFF.